This T cell receptor beta chain emerged from a study of PD-1 blockade in classical Hodgkin lymphoma. Generated by immunoSEQ multiplex PCR, the TCRdb table keeps only in-frame clones and is missing some. Altogether more than 20,000 clones are present, under 85% being singletons, with the ten largest covering about a fifth. Regarding the study as a whole: Unlike CD8+ TCR diversity, which did not rise significantly by C4D1, CD4+ TCR diversity did.

Time point noted: cycle 4 day 1 (C4D1), after around six weeks of nivolumab. Autologous stem cell transplantation was followed by relapse in every patient, and brentuximab vedotin exposure varied. Looked up from germline, CDR1 is SGHTA and CDR2 is FQGTGA. This CDR3 contains 13 residues. V lost 5 bases, J lost 4 bases, and 10 bases lay in between. Note on this clone: Its target is unknown.

This clonotype was obtained from a human donor with classical Hodgkin lymphoma. Sequencing used peripheral blood mononuclear cells (PBMCs), obtained before the fourth cycle of nivolumab. V gene TRBV7-3 combines with J gene TRBJ2-3, with D possibly being TRBD1 (6 bases). The CDR3 bases are TGTGCCAGCAGCGTCTACAGGGCAGATACGCAGTATTTT. Protein product: CASSVYRADTQYF.